The 13 T cell receptor beta chains in this list originate from one sample, sequenced in a study of a mutant IDH1 vaccine in newly diagnosed glioma. The antigens for these receptors are not known. Measured with immunoSEQ multiplex PCR; TCRdb has only the in-frame clones, and not every one. The top ten hold over 15% of the sample, which has around 28,000 clones, around 92% seen once. Described time point: week 5, during vaccination. The content of each vaccine dose was 300 ug of mutant IDH1 20-mer peptide, and topical imiquimod accompanied it. The material was PBMCs, obtained from a glioma patient whose treatment included an IDH1 peptide vaccine. Source of these receptors: a man in his late teens or twenties with glioma.

This clone has a single count. Here the CDR3 reads CASRDQGAGGYTF. The CDR3 DNA reads as TGTGCCAGCAGAGATCAGGGGGCTGGGGGCTACACCTTC. The chain recombines TRBV2 with TRBJ1-2; 8 bases agree with TRBD1. V lost 6 bases to trimming and J lost 8 bases; unmatched junction nucleotides: 8. This CDR3 is built from 13 residues. Per the germline V gene, CDR1 is SNHLY and CDR2 is FYNNEI.

This clone was counted only a few times. CDR3: CASSNSWAHKGNQPQHF. CDR3 in DNA: TGTGCCAGCAGCAATTCATGGGCTCATAAGGGCAATCAGCCCCAGCATTTT. The chain carries TRBV21-1 and TRBJ1-5; the table's D call, TRBD1, has no DNA check behind it. TRBV21-1 is flagged as a pseudogene. This CDR3 has 17 amino acids.

V usage is TRBV7-6 and J usage is TRBJ2-1; 10 bases are shared with TRBD2. Germline V gene data show CDR1 as SGHVS and CDR2 as FNYEAQ. The CDR3 has 15 residues. The V gene end was trimmed by 4 bases and the J gene end by 8 bases; junction bases not matched to a gene: 8. DNA for the CDR3: TGTGCCAGCAGCTCAAGCGGGAGGGCTATAGATGAGCAGTTCTTC. Amino acid sequence: CASSSSGRAIDEQFF.

V and J are TRBV7-9 and TRBJ2-3, with TRBD2 identical over 7 bases. V shed 3 bases and J 2 bases; nucleotides not matched to a gene: 5. Germline V gene lookup returns CDR1 SEHNR and CDR2 FQNEAQ (reference sequence). This CDR3 comprises 15 residues. As DNA, the CDR3 is TGTGCCAGCAGCTTGGGGGGGGTATACACAGATACGCAGTATTTT. Its translation is CASSLGGVYTDTQYF.

The V call is TRBV30, the J call TRBJ1-3; TRBD1 is a possible D gene (5 bases). The CDR3 covers 14 residues. The germline CDR1 and CDR2 sequences are GTSNPN and SVGIG (reference sequence). V shed 4 bases and J shed 0 bases, with 10 bases lying between them. CDR3: CAWIYGGSGNTIYF. As DNA, the CDR3 is TGTGCCTGGATTTACGGGGGCTCTGGAAACACCATATATTTT.

A few counts support this clone. V gene TRBV2 combines with J gene TRBJ2-2; D may correspond to TRBD1 or TRBD2 (7 bases each). Germline lookup yields CDR1 SNHLY and CDR2 FYNNEI. This CDR3 has 12 residues. Deletions cut 7 bases from V and 7 bases from J, with 10 bases between. The CDR3 DNA sequence: TGTGCCAGCACAGGGGGGGTCGGGGAGCTGTTTTTT. Translated: CASTGGVGELFF. Filled out from reference TRBV2 and TRBJ2-2, the complete variable domain reads EPEVTQTPSHQVTQMGQEVILRCVPISNHLYFYWYRQILGQKVEFLVSFYNNEISEKSEIFDDQFSVERPDGSNFTLKIRSTKLEDSAMYFCASTGGVGELFFGEGSRLTVL.

This chain joins TRBV19 and TRBJ2-1; 7 bases match TRBD1. V dropped 6 bases and J dropped 4; count of bases not matched to a gene: 6. Germline-derived CDR1 and CDR2 are LNHDA and SQIVND (reference sequence). CDR3 size: 14 residues. The CDR3 bases are TGTGCCAGTAGAGACAGGGTGGTTTACAATGAGCAGTTCTTC. It codes for CASRDRVVYNEQFF.

The chain employs TRBV7-8 and TRBJ1-1; no clear D gene. This CDR3 region has 12 residues. The germline CDR1 and CDR2 sequences are SGHVS and FQNEAQ. The germline V and J ends were trimmed by 10 bases and 2 bases, with 11 bases remaining between them. CDR3 nucleotide sequence: TGTGCCACCAACAGAATTAACACTGAAGCTTTCTTT. As protein: CATNRINTEAFF.

The chain joins TRBV30 to TRBJ2-3; TRBD1 is a possible D gene (5 bases). Germline V CDR1 and CDR2: GTSNPN, SVGIG (reference sequence). V lost 4 bases and J 5 bases, leaving 19 bases between the germline ends. This CDR3 has 15 amino acids. The CDR3 coding sequence is TGTGCCTGGACCACTCTCTCCAGGGCCCGAGATACGCAGTATTTT. Amino acids: CAWTTLSRARDTQYF. Drawing the rest from reference TRBV30 and TRBJ2-3, the complete variable domain is SQTIHQWPATLVQPVGSPLSLECTVEGTSNPNLYWYRQAAGRGLQLLFYSVGIGQISSEVPQNLSASRPQDRQFILSSKKLLLSDSGFYLCAWTTLSRARDTQYFGPGTRLTVL.

J is TRBJ2-5 and V is TRBV7-2, with no clear D. This CDR3 contains 16 residues. Germline V gene lookup returns CDR1 SGHTA and CDR2 FQGNSA. Trimming took 7 bases from V and 0 from J, leaving 18 bases between them. In DNA form, the CDR3 reads TGTGCCAGCACCCAACAAAACCCGAAGTACCAAGAGACCCAGTACTTC. Residues: CASTQQNPKYQETQYF.

V gene TRBV4-2 combines with J gene TRBJ1-5; a possible D gene is TRBD1 (5 bases). The V gene lost 0 bases and the J gene lost 3 bases, with 12 bases spanning the gap. The CDR3 has 16 residues. Germline loops: CDR1 LGHNA, CDR2 YNFKEQ. CDR3 sequence reads: CASSQDFTGANQPQHF. DNA for the CDR3: TGTGCCAGCAGCCAAGATTTCACAGGCGCCAATCAGCCCCAGCATTTT.

The V and J genes are TRBV7-9 and TRBJ1-5, with 9 bases matching TRBD1. Per the germline V gene, CDR1 is SEHNR and CDR2 is FQNEAQ (reference sequence). The CDR3 loop spans 17 amino acids. V trimming: 5 bases; J trimming: 2 bases; junction bases outside the gene matches: 10. This CDR3 is CASSLDRGRPGNQPQHF. The DNA for the CDR3 is TGTGCCAGCAGCCTTGACAGGGGGAGGCCGGGCAATCAGCCCCAGCATTTT.

The chain joins TRBV6-1 to TRBJ1-1, with D uncertain. The CDR3 spans 11 residues. The V end lost 7 bases, the J end lost 6 bases, and 9 bases lay between the germline ends. Germline V lookup: CDR1 MNHNS, CDR2 SASEGT. The CDR3 protein is CASKTPPEAFF. The CDR3 bases are TGTGCCAGCAAAACTCCGCCTGAAGCTTTCTTT.